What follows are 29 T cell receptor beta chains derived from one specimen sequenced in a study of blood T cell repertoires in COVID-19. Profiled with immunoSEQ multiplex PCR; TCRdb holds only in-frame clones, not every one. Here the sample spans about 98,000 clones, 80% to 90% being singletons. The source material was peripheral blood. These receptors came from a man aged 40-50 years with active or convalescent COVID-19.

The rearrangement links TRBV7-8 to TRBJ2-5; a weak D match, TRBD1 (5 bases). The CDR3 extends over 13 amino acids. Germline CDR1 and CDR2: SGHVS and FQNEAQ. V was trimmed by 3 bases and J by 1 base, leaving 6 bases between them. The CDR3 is CASSFGAQETQYF. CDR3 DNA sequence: TGTGCCAGCAGCTTTGGGGCCCAAGAGACCCAGTACTTC. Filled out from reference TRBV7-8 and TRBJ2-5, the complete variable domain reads GAGVSQSPRYKVAKRGQDVALRCDPISGHVSLFWYQQALGQGPEFLTYFQNEAQLDKSGLPSDRFFAERPEGSVSTLKIQRTQQEDSAVYLCASSFGAQETQYFGPGTRLLVL.

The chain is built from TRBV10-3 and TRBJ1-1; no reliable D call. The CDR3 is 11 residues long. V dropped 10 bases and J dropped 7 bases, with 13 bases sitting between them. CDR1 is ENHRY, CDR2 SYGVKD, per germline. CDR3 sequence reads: CASLKESEAFF. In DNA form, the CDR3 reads TGTGCCAGCCTCAAAGAGAGTGAAGCTTTCTTT.

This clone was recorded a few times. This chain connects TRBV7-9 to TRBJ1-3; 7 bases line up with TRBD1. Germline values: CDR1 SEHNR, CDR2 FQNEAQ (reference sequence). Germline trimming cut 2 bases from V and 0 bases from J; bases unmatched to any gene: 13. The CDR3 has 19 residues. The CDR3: CASSLSLWETGSSGNTIYF. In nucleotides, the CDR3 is TGTGCCAGCAGCTTAAGCTTGTGGGAGACAGGGAGCTCTGGAAACACCATATATTTT.

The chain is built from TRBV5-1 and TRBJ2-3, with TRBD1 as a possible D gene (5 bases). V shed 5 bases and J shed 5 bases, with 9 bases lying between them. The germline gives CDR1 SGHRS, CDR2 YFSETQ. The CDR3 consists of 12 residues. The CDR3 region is CASSQGKDTQYF. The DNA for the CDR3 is TGCGCCAGCAGTCAGGGCAAAGATACGCAGTATTTT.

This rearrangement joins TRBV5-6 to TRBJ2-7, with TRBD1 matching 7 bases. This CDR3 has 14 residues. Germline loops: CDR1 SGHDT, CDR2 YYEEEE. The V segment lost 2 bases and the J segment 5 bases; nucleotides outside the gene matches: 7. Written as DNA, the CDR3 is TGTGCCAGCAGCTTAAGGACAGGCTTCCACGAGCAGTACTTC. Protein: CASSLRTGFHEQYF.

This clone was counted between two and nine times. DNA of the CDR3: TGTGCCAGCAGATTGCGGGGACAGTTGAACACTGAAGCTTTCTTT. Translated, it gives CASRLRGQLNTEAFF. The rearrangement joins TRBV2 to TRBJ1-1, with TRBD1 identical over 7 bases. Trimming cost V 6 bases and J 0 bases; bases outside gene matches: 7. The CDR3 loop spans 15 amino acids. The germline CDR1 and CDR2 sequences are SNHLY and FYNNEI.

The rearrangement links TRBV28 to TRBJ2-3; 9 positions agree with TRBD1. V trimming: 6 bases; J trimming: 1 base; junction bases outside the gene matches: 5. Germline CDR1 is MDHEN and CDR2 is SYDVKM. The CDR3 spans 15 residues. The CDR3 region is CASRETGGGTDTQYF. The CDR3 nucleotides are TGTGCCAGCAGAGAAACAGGGGGCGGCACAGATACGCAGTATTTT.

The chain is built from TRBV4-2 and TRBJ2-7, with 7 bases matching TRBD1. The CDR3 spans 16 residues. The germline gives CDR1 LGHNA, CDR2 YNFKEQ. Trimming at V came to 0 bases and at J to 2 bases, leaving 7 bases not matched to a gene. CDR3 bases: TGTGCCAGCAGCCAAGAAGGGACAGACAGGACCTACGAGCAGTACTTC. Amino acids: CASSQEGTDRTYEQYF.

The CDR3 DNA follows: TGTGCCAGCAGCCGATGGGACAGGGGACTCTATGGCTACACCTTC. Protein sequence: CASSRWDRGLYGYTF. The rearrangement joins TRBV7-9 to TRBJ1-2; 10 nucleotides match TRBD1. Germline V gene data show CDR1 as SEHNR and CDR2 as FQNEAQ (reference sequence). The CDR3 sequence is 15 residues long. Trimming removed 5 bases from V and 4 bases from J; junction bases left unmatched: 7.

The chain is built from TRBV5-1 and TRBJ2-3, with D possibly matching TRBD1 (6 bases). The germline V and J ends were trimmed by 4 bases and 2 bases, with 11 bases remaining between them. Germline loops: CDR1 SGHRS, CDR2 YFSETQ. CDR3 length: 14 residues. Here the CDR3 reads CASSRDTSTDTQYF. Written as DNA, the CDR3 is TGCGCCAGCAGCCGGGACACTTCCACAGATACGCAGTATTTT. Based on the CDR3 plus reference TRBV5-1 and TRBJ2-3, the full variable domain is KAGVTQTPRYLIKTRGQQVTLSCSPISGHRSVSWYQQTPGQGLQFLFEYFSETQRNKGNFPGRFSGRQFSNSRSEMNVSTLELGDSALYLCASSRDTSTDTQYFGPGTRLTVL.

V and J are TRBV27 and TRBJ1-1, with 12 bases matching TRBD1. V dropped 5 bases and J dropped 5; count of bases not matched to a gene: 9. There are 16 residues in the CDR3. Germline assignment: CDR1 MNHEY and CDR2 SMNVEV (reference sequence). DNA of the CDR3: TGTGCCAGCAGTGCCTACCGGGACAGGGGGCGAACTGAAGCTTTCTTT. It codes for CASSAYRDRGRTEAFF.

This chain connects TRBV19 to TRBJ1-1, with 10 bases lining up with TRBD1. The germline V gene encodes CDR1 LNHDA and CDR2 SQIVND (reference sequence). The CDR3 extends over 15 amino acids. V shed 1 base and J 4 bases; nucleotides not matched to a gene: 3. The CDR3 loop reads CASSIGQGASTEAFF. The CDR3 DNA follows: TGTGCCAGTAGTATAGGACAGGGGGCAAGCACTGAAGCTTTCTTT.

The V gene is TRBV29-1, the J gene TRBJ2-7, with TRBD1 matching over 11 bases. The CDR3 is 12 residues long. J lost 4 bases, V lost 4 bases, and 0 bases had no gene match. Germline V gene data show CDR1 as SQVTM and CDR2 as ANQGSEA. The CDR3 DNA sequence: TGCAGCGTTGGGGACAGGGGGTACGAGCAGTACTTC. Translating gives CSVGDRGYEQYF.

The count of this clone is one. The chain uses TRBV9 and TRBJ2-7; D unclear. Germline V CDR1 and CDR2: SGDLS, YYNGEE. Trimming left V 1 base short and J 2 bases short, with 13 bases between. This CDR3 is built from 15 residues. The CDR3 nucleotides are TGTGCCAGCAGCGTAAAATCGGCAGGCACCTACGAGCAGTACTTC. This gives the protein CASSVKSAGTYEQYF.

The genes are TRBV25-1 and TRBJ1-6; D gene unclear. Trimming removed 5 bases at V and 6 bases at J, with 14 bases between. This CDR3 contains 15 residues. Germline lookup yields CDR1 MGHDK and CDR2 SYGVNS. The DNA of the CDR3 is TGTGCCAGCAGTCGTCGGGAGGGCGGTAATTCACCCCTCCACTTT. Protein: CASSRREGGNSPLHF.

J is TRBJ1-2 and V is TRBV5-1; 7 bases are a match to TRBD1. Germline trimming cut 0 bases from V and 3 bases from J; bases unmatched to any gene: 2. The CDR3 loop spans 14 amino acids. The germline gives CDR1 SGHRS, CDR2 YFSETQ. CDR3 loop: CASSLGQGYYGYTF. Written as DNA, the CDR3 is TGCGCCAGCAGCTTGGGACAGGGCTACTATGGCTACACCTTC. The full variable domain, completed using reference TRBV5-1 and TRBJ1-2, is KAGVTQTPRYLIKTRGQQVTLSCSPISGHRSVSWYQQTPGQGLQFLFEYFSETQRNKGNFPGRFSGRQFSNSRSEMNVSTLELGDSALYLCASSLGQGYYGYTFGSGTRLTVV.

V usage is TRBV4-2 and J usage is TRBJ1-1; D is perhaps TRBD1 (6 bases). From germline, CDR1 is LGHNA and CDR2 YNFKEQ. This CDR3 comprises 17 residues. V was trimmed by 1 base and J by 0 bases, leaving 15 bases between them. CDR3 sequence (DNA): TGTGCCAGCAGCCAAGTCCCCTCCGACAGGTTGAACACTGAAGCTTTCTTT. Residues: CASSQVPSDRLNTEAFF.

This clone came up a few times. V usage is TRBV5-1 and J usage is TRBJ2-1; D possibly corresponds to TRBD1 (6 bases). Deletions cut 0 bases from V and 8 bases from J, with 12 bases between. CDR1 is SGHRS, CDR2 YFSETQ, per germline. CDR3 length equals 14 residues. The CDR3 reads CASSLGTGIDEQFF. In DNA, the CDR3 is TGCGCCAGCAGCTTGGGTACAGGGATCGATGAGCAGTTCTTC.

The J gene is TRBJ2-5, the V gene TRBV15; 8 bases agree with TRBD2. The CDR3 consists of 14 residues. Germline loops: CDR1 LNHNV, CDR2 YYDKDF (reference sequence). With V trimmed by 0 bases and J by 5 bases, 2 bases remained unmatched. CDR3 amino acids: CATSRDGTRETQYF. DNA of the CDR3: TGTGCCACCAGCAGAGATGGGACTAGGGAGACCCAGTACTTC.

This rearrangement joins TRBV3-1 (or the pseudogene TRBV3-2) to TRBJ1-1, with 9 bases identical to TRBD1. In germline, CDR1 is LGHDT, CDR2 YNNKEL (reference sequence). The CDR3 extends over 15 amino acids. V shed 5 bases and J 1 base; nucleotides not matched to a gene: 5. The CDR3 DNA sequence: TGTGCCAGCAGCTTACAGGGGGCTGGGAACACTGAAGCTTTCTTT. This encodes CASSLQGAGNTEAFF.

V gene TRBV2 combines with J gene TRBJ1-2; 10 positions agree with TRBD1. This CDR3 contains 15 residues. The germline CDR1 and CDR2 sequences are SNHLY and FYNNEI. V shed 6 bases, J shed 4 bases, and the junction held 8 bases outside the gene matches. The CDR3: CASRAGQGTPYGYTF. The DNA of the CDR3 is TGTGCCAGCAGGGCGGGACAGGGGACACCCTATGGCTACACCTTC.

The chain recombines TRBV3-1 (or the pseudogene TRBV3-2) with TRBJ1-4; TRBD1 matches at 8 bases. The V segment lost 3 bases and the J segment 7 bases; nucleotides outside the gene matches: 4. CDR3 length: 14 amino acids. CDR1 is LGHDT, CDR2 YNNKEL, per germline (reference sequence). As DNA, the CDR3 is TGTGCCAGCAGCCAGGTACAGGGGGGTGAAAAACTGTTTTTT. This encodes CASSQVQGGEKLFF.

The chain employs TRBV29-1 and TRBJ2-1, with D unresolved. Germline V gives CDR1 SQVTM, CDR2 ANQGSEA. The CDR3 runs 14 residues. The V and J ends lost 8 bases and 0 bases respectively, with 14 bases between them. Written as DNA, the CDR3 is TGCAGCTCTGGCAGGTTAAGCTCCTACAATGAGCAGTTCTTC. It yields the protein CSSGRLSSYNEQFF.

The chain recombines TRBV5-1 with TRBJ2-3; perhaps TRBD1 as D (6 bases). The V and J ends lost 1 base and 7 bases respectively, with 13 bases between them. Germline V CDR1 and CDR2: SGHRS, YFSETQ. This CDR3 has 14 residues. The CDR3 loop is CASSLTDSENTQYF. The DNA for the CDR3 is TGCGCCAGCAGCTTGACGGACAGTGAGAATACGCAGTATTTT.

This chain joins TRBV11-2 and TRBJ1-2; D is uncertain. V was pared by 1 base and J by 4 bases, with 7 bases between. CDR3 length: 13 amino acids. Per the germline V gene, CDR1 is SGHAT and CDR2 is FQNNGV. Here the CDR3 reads CASSLAPIYGYTF. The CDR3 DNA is TGTGCCAGCAGCTTAGCCCCAATCTATGGCTACACCTTC. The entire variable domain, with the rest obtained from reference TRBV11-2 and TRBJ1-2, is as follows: EAGVAQSPRYKIIEKRQSVAFWCNPISGHATLYWYQQILGQGPKLLIQFQNNGVVDDSQLPKDRFSAERLKGVDSTLKIQPAKLEDSAVYLCASSLAPIYGYTFGSGTRLTVV.

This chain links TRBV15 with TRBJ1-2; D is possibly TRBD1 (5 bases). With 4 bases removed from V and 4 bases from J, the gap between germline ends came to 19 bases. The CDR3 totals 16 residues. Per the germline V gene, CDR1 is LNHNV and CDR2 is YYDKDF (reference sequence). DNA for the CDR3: TGTGCCACCAGCATCGGTGGGGCCACCCGGAGCTATGGCTACACCTTC. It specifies CATSIGGATRSYGYTF.

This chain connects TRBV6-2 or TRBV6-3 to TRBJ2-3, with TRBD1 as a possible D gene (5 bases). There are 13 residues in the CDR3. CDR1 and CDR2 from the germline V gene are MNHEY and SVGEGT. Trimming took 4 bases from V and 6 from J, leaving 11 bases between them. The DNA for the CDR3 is TGTGCCAGCAGTTTTTCAGGGATTGATACGCAGTATTTT. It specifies CASSFSGIDTQYF.

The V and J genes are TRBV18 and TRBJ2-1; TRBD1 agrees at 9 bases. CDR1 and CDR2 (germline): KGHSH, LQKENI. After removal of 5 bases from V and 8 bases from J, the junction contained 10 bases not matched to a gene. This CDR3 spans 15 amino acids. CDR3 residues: CASSNGQGLNDEQFF. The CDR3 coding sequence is TGTGCCAGCTCAAATGGACAGGGGTTAAACGATGAGCAGTTCTTC. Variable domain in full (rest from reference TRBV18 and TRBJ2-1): NAGVMQNPRHLVRRRGQEARLRCSPMKGHSHVYWYRQLPEEGLKFMVYLQKENIIDESGMPKERFSAEFPKEGPSILRIQQVVRGDSAAYFCASSNGQGLNDEQFFGPGTRLTVL.

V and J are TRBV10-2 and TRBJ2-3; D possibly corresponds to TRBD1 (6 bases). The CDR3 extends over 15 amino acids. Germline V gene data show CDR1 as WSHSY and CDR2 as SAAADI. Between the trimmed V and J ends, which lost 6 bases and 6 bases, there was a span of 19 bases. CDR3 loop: CASSVRTVSRDTQYF. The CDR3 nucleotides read TGCGCCAGCAGCGTTAGGACAGTTAGCAGGGATACGCAGTATTTT.